What follows describes a single T cell receptor beta chain. These data originate in a study of blood T cell repertoires in COVID-19. The overall study: There were acute and convalescent COVID-19 samples, and they came from the United States, Italy and Spain. Sources were T cells, B-cell-depleted T cells, or PBMCs; the material itself was cDNA or gDNA.

Authors' methods: Amplification from reference gene primers served as the basis for estimated nucleated cell counts. TCRdb's copy holds only in-frame clones and misses some; the assay was immunoSEQ multiplex PCR. V, J and clone size were drawn from that table, and D and trimming were deduced from the DNA. The repertoire includes some 11,000 clones, approximately 88% of them detected once, and over 4.5% sits in the top ten. In germline, CDR1 is SGHRS, CDR2 YFSETQ. The ends lost 3 bases at V and 4 bases at J; junction bases unmatched: 9. This CDR3 spans 16 amino acids. Material: peripheral blood. This clonotype was sampled from a human donor in a cohort sampled during active COVID-19. The chain has TRBV5-1 and TRBJ2-1; 8 bases agree with TRBD2. In nucleotides, the CDR3 is TGCGCCAGCAGCTCGCGAGTGGCGGGAGGTTACAATGAGCAGTTCTTC. Translation: CASSSRVAGGYNEQFF.